These 7 T cell receptor beta chains were all obtained from the same sample, sequenced in a study of metastatic and nonmetastatic thyroid tumors. TCRdb re-called the PCR reads via MiXCR. The sample contains about 5,700 clones, roughly 32% of which appear only once. The entire patient cohort was treatment-naive prior to thyroid surgery. The source material was adjacent normal tissue. The receptors come from a female donor with papillary thyroid cancer or a benign thyroid nodule (not recorded which). Some clones in this sample may be carry-over from other donors' samples.

This clone was seen more than once but under ten times. The V gene is TRBV29-1, the J gene TRBJ1-2; no reliable D call. The CDR3 loop spans 12 amino acids. V was clipped by 3 bases and J by 5 bases, with 10 bases between them. Germline values: CDR1 SQVTM, CDR2 ANQGSEA. The CDR3, as DNA: TGCAGCGTTGATTCGCGACGGTATGGCTACACCTTC. It specifies CSVDSRRYGYTF.

This clone was seen a handful of times. V and J are TRBV20-1 and TRBJ2-2; TRBD2 matches at 8 bases. CDR3 length equals 15 residues. With 6 bases clipped from V and 5 bases from J, the junction kept 11 bases outside the gene matches. The germline V gene has CDR1 DFQATT and CDR2 SNEGSKA (reference sequence). The CDR3 region is CSATSGSRGTGELFF. The DNA of the CDR3 is TGCAGTGCCACAAGCGGGAGTCGGGGTACCGGGGAGCTGTTTTTT.

This chain connects TRBV5-1 to TRBJ1-2; D not resolved. In germline, CDR1 is SGHRS, CDR2 YFSETQ. The V and J ends lost 0 bases and 8 bases respectively, with 11 bases between them. The CDR3 is 13 amino acids. CDR3 nucleotides: TGCGCCAGCAGCTTGGCAGGACCACGGGGCTACACCTTC. Residues: CASSLAGPRGYTF.

The rearrangement links TRBV3-1 to TRBJ2-1, with D perhaps being TRBD1 or TRBD2 (5 bases each). The length of the CDR3 is 15 residues. Germline V CDR1 and CDR2: LGHDT, YNNKEL (reference sequence). The germline V and J ends were trimmed by 1 base and 7 bases, with 14 bases remaining between them. CDR3 in amino acids: CASSQGSGPRNEQFF. The CDR3 region has the DNA TGTGCCAGCAGCCAAGGGTCGGGACCTCGGAATGAGCAGTTCTTC.

The J gene is TRBJ1-1, the V gene TRBV2; the match to TRBD1 covers 8 bases. Trimming took 6 bases from V and 0 from J; bases not matched to a gene: 6. CDR3 length: 15 residues. Germline V gene data show CDR1 as SNHLY and CDR2 as FYNNEI. CDR3 nucleotide sequence: TGTGCCAGCAGCAGGCAGGGGGCCTTGAACACTGAAGCTTTCTTT. Its translation: CASSRQGALNTEAFF.

This clone was recorded at least ten times. CDR3 sequence: CASSQRVNSPTSGIDYEQYF. The CDR3 nucleotides are TGCGCCAGCAGCCAAAGAGTGAACAGCCCTACTAGCGGAATTGACTACGAGCAGTACTTC. The rearrangement joins TRBV4-3 to TRBJ2-7; 8 nucleotides agree with TRBD2. Germline CDR1 and CDR2: LGHNA and YSLEER. J gave up 3 bases and V 2 bases, and 21 bases lay outside the gene matches. The length of the CDR3 is 20 residues.

V usage is TRBV9 and J usage is TRBJ1-2, with TRBD1 as a possible D gene (5 bases). Trimming cost V 3 bases and J 0 bases, with 12 bases left between them. The CDR3 has 15 amino acids. CDR1 and CDR2 (germline): SGDLS, YYNGEE. CDR3 residues: CASSADSTANYGYTF. DNA for the CDR3: TGTGCCAGCAGCGCCGACAGCACAGCTAACTATGGCTACACCTTC.